A selection of T cell receptor beta chains follows, all from one sample in a study of T-cell reconstitution after alpha-beta-depleted transplantation in children. In TCRdb, the PCR reads were re-called with MiXCR into one record per CDR3 protein. The sample consists of 440,000 or so distinct CDR3 sequences, roughly two fifths of them appearing once. The sample here was PBMCs, taken before TCRalphabeta/CD19-depleted stem cell transplant. Receptors were obtained from a girl aged 2-10 years with aplastic anemia, due to receive a stem cell transplant. The CDR3 runs from the conserved cysteine through the conserved F or W. A D gene is named only where the DNA matches it firmly. Clone size is stated in some rows and not others, as once, few, many or a class when expanded.

d_gene: .; v_gene: TRBV5-1; j_gene: TRBJ2-5; abundance: .; len: 15; CDR3aa: CASSFGQTFQETQYF; CDR3nt: TGCGCCAGCAGCTTCGGACAGACGTTCCAAGAGACCCAGTACTTC
d_gene: .; v_gene: TRBV29-1; j_gene: TRBJ1-5; abundance: many; len: 14; CDR3aa: CSVVGRDSNQPQHF; CDR3nt: TGCAGCGTTGTGGGCAGGGACAGCAATCAGCCCCAGCATTTT
d_gene: .; v_gene: TRBV6-1; j_gene: TRBJ1-2; abundance: .; len: 12; CDR3aa: CASSEPPGGYTF; CDR3nt: TGTGCCAGCAGTGAACCCCCTGGAGGCTACACCTTC
d_gene: .; v_gene: TRBV7-9; j_gene: TRBJ2-1; abundance: .; len: 15; CDR3aa: CASSLSASGVNEQFF; CDR3nt: TGTGCCAGCAGCTTGTCGGCGTCAGGGGTCAATGAGCAGTTCTTC
d_gene: TRBD2; v_gene: TRBV7-7; j_gene: TRBJ2-5; abundance: .; len: 15; CDR3aa: CASSLRRGARETQYF; CDR3nt: TGTGCCAGCAGCTTACGGCGGGGGGCCCGGGAGACCCAGTACTTC
d_gene: .; v_gene: TRBV5-1; j_gene: TRBJ2-2; abundance: many; len: 13; CDR3aa: CASSPQGNGELFF; CDR3nt: TGCGCCAGCAGTCCGCAGGGTAACGGGGAGCTGTTTTTT
d_gene: TRBD1; v_gene: TRBV4-1; j_gene: TRBJ1-1; abundance: .; len: 19; CDR3aa: CASSQGAGQGRVGYTEAFF; CDR3nt: TGCGCCAGCAGCCAAGGCGCGGGACAGGGGAGGGTCGGGTACACTGAAGCTTTCTTT
d_gene: .; v_gene: TRBV30; j_gene: TRBJ2-6; abundance: .; len: 14; CDR3aa: CAWSEGTGANVLTF; CDR3nt: TGTGCCTGGAGTGAGGGTACAGGGGCCAACGTCCTGACTTTC
d_gene: TRBD1; v_gene: TRBV18; j_gene: TRBJ2-2; abundance: .; len: 16; CDR3aa: CASSSGQEVIAGELFF; CDR3nt: TGTGCCAGCTCTTCGGGACAGGAAGTAATCGCCGGGGAGCTGTTTTTT
d_gene: .; v_gene: TRBV25-1; j_gene: TRBJ2-2; abundance: many; len: 19; CDR3aa: CASSEYIRASAQNTGELFF; CDR3nt: TGTGCCAGCAGTGAATATATTCGGGCTAGCGCTCAAAACACCGGGGAGCTGTTTTTT
d_gene: TRBD2; v_gene: TRBV5-1; j_gene: TRBJ2-2; abundance: .; len: 16; CDR3aa: CASSSSTSGATGELFF; CDR3nt: TGCGCCAGCAGCTCCTCGACTAGCGGCGCGACCGGGGAGCTGTTTTTT
d_gene: TRBD1; v_gene: TRBV7-6; j_gene: TRBJ2-3; abundance: many; len: 17; CDR3aa: CASSLAGQDLFTDTQYF; CDR3nt: TGTGCCAGCAGCTTAGCCGGACAGGACCTGTTCACAGATACGCAGTATTTT
d_gene: TRBD2; v_gene: TRBV5-1; j_gene: TRBJ2-5; abundance: .; len: 19; CDR3aa: CASSLSAGLLAGGQETQYF; CDR3nt: TGCGCCAGCAGCTTGTCCGCTGGACTACTAGCGGGAGGGCAAGAGACCCAGTACTTC
d_gene: .; v_gene: TRBV7-2; j_gene: TRBJ2-1; abundance: few; len: 13; CDR3aa: CASSSIGTVEQFF; CDR3nt: TGTGCCAGCAGCTCAATCGGAACTGTGGAGCAGTTCTTC
d_gene: .; v_gene: TRBV20-1; j_gene: TRBJ1-5; abundance: .; len: 13; CDR3aa: CSAPPGGDQPQHF; CDR3nt: TGCAGTGCTCCCCCCGGGGGGGATCAGCCCCAGCATTTT
d_gene: .; v_gene: TRBV5-1; j_gene: TRBJ1-1; abundance: .; len: 14; CDR3aa: CASVEGIRNTEAFF; CDR3nt: TGCGCCAGCGTCGAGGGAATCCGAAACACTGAAGCTTTCTTT
d_gene: TRBD2; v_gene: TRBV5-5; j_gene: TRBJ2-3; abundance: .; len: 15; CDR3aa: CASSLDLAGFSGQYF; CDR3nt: TGTGCCAGCAGCTTAGACCTAGCGGGTTTTTCAGGGCAGTATTTT
d_gene: .; v_gene: TRBV20-1; j_gene: TRBJ2-2; abundance: .; len: 12; CDR3aa: CSAGLTTGELFF; CDR3nt: TGCAGTGCTGGGTTGACCACCGGGGAGCTGTTTTTT
d_gene: TRBD2; v_gene: TRBV20-1; j_gene: TRBJ2-1; abundance: .; len: 18; CDR3aa: CSARENIGTSLPSDEQFF; CDR3nt: TGCAGTGCTAGAGAGAACATCGGGACTAGCCTACCCAGTGATGAGCAGTTCTTC
d_gene: .; v_gene: TRBV29-1; j_gene: TRBJ2-3; abundance: .; len: 12; CDR3aa: CSVVRSTDTQYF; CDR3nt: TGCAGCGTTGTTCGTAGCACAGATACGCAGTATTTT
d_gene: TRBD2; v_gene: TRBV20-1; j_gene: TRBJ2-2; abundance: many; len: 19; CDR3aa: CSAREGWSSGRAGTGELFF; CDR3nt: TGCAGTGCTAGAGAAGGTTGGAGTAGCGGGAGGGCCGGGACCGGGGAGCTGTTTTTT
d_gene: TRBD2; v_gene: TRBV20-1; j_gene: TRBJ2-3; abundance: many; len: 17; CDR3aa: CSAARLAGAFTTDTQYF; CDR3nt: TGCAGTGCGGCAAGACTAGCGGGGGCCTTCACAACGGATACGCAGTATTTT
d_gene: .; v_gene: TRBV7-6; j_gene: TRBJ2-7; abundance: .; len: 14; CDR3aa: CASSLELNNYEQYF; CDR3nt: TGTGCCAGCAGCTTAGAGCTAAATAACTACGAGCAGTACTTC
d_gene: .; v_gene: TRBV20-1; j_gene: TRBJ2-7; abundance: .; len: 13; CDR3aa: CSARGQGHYEQYF; CDR3nt: TGCAGTGCTAGAGGACAAGGGCACTACGAGCAGTACTTC
d_gene: TRBD2; v_gene: TRBV20-1; j_gene: TRBJ2-7; abundance: few; len: 14; CDR3aa: CSASGPSGSYEQYF; CDR3nt: TGCAGTGCTTCAGGGCCTAGCGGGTCCTACGAGCAGTACTTC
d_gene: TRBD2; v_gene: TRBV7-2; j_gene: TRBJ2-1; abundance: .; len: 17; CDR3aa: CASSLVGLAGGQNEQFF; CDR3nt: TGTGCCAGCAGCTTAGTAGGACTAGCGGGGGGGCAGAATGAGCAGTTCTTC
d_gene: .; v_gene: TRBV10-2; j_gene: TRBJ2-1; abundance: few; len: 17; CDR3aa: CASRPSGTLSSYNEQFF; CDR3nt: TGCGCCAGCAGGCCCTCCGGGACTTTAAGCTCCTACAATGAGCAGTTCTTC
d_gene: .; v_gene: TRBV18; j_gene: TRBJ1-1; abundance: once; len: 16; CDR3aa: CASSPPTTPGHTEAFF; CDR3nt: TGTGCCAGCTCACCACCGACAACTCCGGGGCACACTGAAGCTTTCTTT
d_gene: .; v_gene: TRBV29-1; j_gene: TRBJ2-5; abundance: many; len: 14; CDR3aa: CSVVPRQTQETQYF; CDR3nt: TGCAGCGTTGTGCCCAGACAGACTCAAGAGACCCAGTACTTC
d_gene: .; v_gene: TRBV20-1; j_gene: TRBJ1-5; abundance: .; len: 12; CDR3aa: CSATGAEQPQHF; CDR3nt: TGCAGTGCTACAGGGGCCGAGCAGCCCCAGCATTTT
d_gene: TRBD1; v_gene: TRBV28; j_gene: TRBJ2-3; abundance: few; len: 15; CDR3aa: CASRLGGQGLDTQYF; CDR3nt: TGTGCCAGCAGGCTGGGCGGACAGGGATTAGATACGCAGTATTTT
d_gene: .; v_gene: TRBV20-1; j_gene: TRBJ1-2; abundance: .; len: 17; CDR3aa: CSAVPAGKTRMDYGYTF; CDR3nt: TGCAGTGCCGTTCCCGCAGGGAAGACTAGGATGGACTATGGCTACACCTTC
d_gene: .; v_gene: TRBV20-1; j_gene: TRBJ2-2; abundance: .; len: 15; CDR3aa: CSAPRLGLIAGELFF; CDR3nt: TGCAGTGCCCCCAGACTAGGATTGATTGCCGGGGAGCTGTTTTTT
d_gene: .; v_gene: TRBV20-1; j_gene: TRBJ2-5; abundance: .; len: 14; CDR3aa: CSARRLGSQETQYF; CDR3nt: TGCAGTGCTAGAAGGTTGGGCTCTCAAGAGACCCAGTACTTC
d_gene: TRBD1; v_gene: TRBV12-3/TRBV12-4; j_gene: TRBJ1-3; abundance: .; len: 15; CDR3aa: CASSGTGLAGNTIYF; CDR3nt: TGTGCCAGCAGTGGGACAGGTCTTGCTGGAAACACCATATATTTT
d_gene: TRBD1; v_gene: TRBV7-2; j_gene: TRBJ1-6; abundance: few; len: 17; CDR3aa: CASSPRTGWTYNSPLHF; CDR3nt: TGTGCCAGCAGCCCCAGGACAGGCTGGACCTATAATTCACCCCTCCACTTT
d_gene: TRBD1; v_gene: TRBV6-1; j_gene: TRBJ1-1; abundance: many; len: 13; CDR3aa: CASGNRGNTEAFF; CDR3nt: TGTGCCAGCGGGAACAGGGGGAACACTGAAGCTTTCTTT
d_gene: TRBD2; v_gene: TRBV15; j_gene: TRBJ2-5; abundance: few; len: 16; CDR3aa: CATSRASGSIQETQYF; CDR3nt: TGTGCCACCAGCAGAGCTAGCGGGTCGATCCAAGAGACCCAGTACTTC
d_gene: .; v_gene: TRBV2; j_gene: TRBJ2-7; abundance: .; len: 13; CDR3aa: CASRKGVSYEQCF; CDR3nt: TGTGCCAGCAGAAAGGGAGTCTCCTACGAGCAGTGCTTC
d_gene: .; v_gene: TRBV12-3/TRBV12-4; j_gene: TRBJ2-2; abundance: .; len: 15; CDR3aa: CASSLAPGNTGELFF; CDR3nt: TGTGCCAGCAGTTTAGCCCCTGGGAACACCGGGGAGCTGTTTTTT
d_gene: TRBD1; v_gene: TRBV5-4; j_gene: TRBJ1-1; abundance: many; len: 17; CDR3aa: CASSLRDRGREDTEAFF; CDR3nt: TGTGCCAGCAGCCTCCGGGACAGGGGTCGAGAGGACACTGAAGCTTTCTTT
d_gene: .; v_gene: TRBV7-2; j_gene: TRBJ2-1; abundance: .; len: 15; CDR3aa: CASSKGAAWYNEQFF; CDR3nt: TGTGCCAGCAGCAAAGGGGCAGCGTGGTACAATGAGCAGTTCTTC
d_gene: TRBD2; v_gene: TRBV5-1; j_gene: TRBJ2-5; abundance: .; len: 14; CDR3aa: CASSVSGGQETQYF; CDR3nt: TGCGCCAGCAGCGTTAGCGGGGGCCAAGAGACCCAGTACTTC
d_gene: TRBD2; v_gene: TRBV12-3/TRBV12-4; j_gene: TRBJ2-1; abundance: many; len: 14; CDR3aa: CASSLSGRGGEQFF; CDR3nt: TGTGCCAGCAGTTTATCCGGGAGGGGTGGGGAGCAGTTCTTC
d_gene: .; v_gene: TRBV7-9; j_gene: TRBJ1-1; abundance: .; len: 13; CDR3aa: CASCLSLRTEAFF; CDR3nt: TGTGCCAGCTGCTTATCGCTTAGAACAGAAGCTTTCTTT
d_gene: TRBD2; v_gene: TRBV11-1; j_gene: TRBJ2-1; abundance: .; len: 17; CDR3aa: CASSFSAQREGPNEQFF; CDR3nt: TGTGCCAGCAGCTTTTCGGCCCAACGGGAGGGCCCCAATGAGCAGTTCTTC
d_gene: .; v_gene: TRBV6-5; j_gene: TRBJ1-2; abundance: .; len: 14; CDR3aa: CASRYREANYGYTF; CDR3nt: TGTGCCAGCAGGTACAGGGAAGCTAACTATGGCTACACCTTC
d_gene: .; v_gene: TRBV19; j_gene: TRBJ1-1; abundance: .; len: 12; CDR3aa: CASRQMNTEAFF; CDR3nt: TGTGCCAGTAGACAGATGAACACTGAAGCTTTCTTT
d_gene: .; v_gene: TRBV11-1; j_gene: TRBJ2-3; abundance: .; len: 18; CDR3aa: CASSSFLSASRGTDTQYF; CDR3nt: TGTGCCAGCAGCTCTTTTCTGTCAGCCTCACGGGGCACAGATACGCAGTATTTT
d_gene: .; v_gene: TRBV27; j_gene: TRBJ2-3; abundance: many; len: 18; CDR3aa: CASSSNRLVKLSVDTQYF; CDR3nt: TGTGCCAGCAGTTCGAACCGACTAGTTAAGTTATCTGTGGATACGCAGTATTTT